Sequencing of this T cell receptor (beta chain) was carried out in a study of blood T cell repertoires in COVID-19. Overall study context: T cells, B-cell-depleted T cells, or PBMCs supplied cDNA or gDNA.

Per the authors' pipeline: Estimation of nucleated cell counts relied on the amplification of reference gene primers. Here immunoSEQ multiplex PCR was the method, and the copy in TCRdb shows in-frame clones only, minus some. Clone size and the V and J calls come from that table; the DNA yielded D and trimming. Of under 300,000 clones listed, 82% are singletons. The CDR3 consists of 14 residues. Germline values: CDR1 MNHEY, CDR2 SVGAGI. V lost 5 bases and J 3 bases, leaving 13 bases between the germline ends. The receptor was isolated from a woman at least 80 years old with active or convalescent COVID-19. This chain joins TRBV6-5 and TRBJ1-2; D is unresolved. Sequencing was done on a sample of peripheral blood. The CDR3 loop reads CASSPPGADYGYTF. The CDR3 region has the DNA TGTGCCAGCAGTCCGCCGGGAGCTGACTATGGCTACACCTTC.